This T cell receptor beta chain is drawn from a study of molecular identifiers for immune sequencing clone quantification. This clonotype was found many times. MiXCR, run by TCRdb on the PCR reads, gives a single entry per CDR3 protein. Of roughly 320,000 distinct CDR3 sequences in the sample, roughly a quarter are singletons; the top ten hold about 0.74%. V dropped 6 bases and J dropped 5 bases, with 22 bases sitting between them. CDR1 MGHRA and CDR2 YSYEKL come from the germline V gene. The CDR3 totals 16 residues. V usage is TRBV4-1 and J usage is TRBJ1-1; TRBD1 might be the D (6 bases). Sequencing was performed on naive CD8+ T cells from blood, with Jurkat cell RNA spiked in. Subset meaning: FACS-sorted CD8+CD4-CCR7+CD45RA+ naive T cells. This sequence was found in a human donor in good health. Some libraries in this study had Jurkat cell RNA spiked in. CDR3 DNA sequence: TGCGCCAGCAGGTTCAGGGGAGGGGTCGAAGGGACTGAAGCTTTCTTT. This translates into CASRFRGGVEGTEAFF.